The 24 T cell receptor beta chains reported below all come from one sample, sequenced in a study of radiation and T cells in renal cell carcinoma (TCRdb year 2020). Per the publication, the time point label means: blood 4 weeks post-SBRT, at nephrectomy. This specimen's treatment or condition label, interpreted: 15 Gy SBRT to primary tumor, nephrectomy 4 weeks later. The library was obtained by the immunoSEQ multiplex PCR assay. The immuneACCESS repertoire file appears here via TCRdb, limited to in-frame rearrangements. These files lack a portion of the clones; in checked studies, under half of the deficit traces to unresolved V genes, and the cause of the others is not known. This sample has around 81,000 clones in its table, and around 85% of those were observed once. Together, the top ten hold just under 9.5% of the sample. Sequenced here: blood, sampled from a patient whose treatment included radiotherapy and nephrectomy. These TCRs come from a man in his fifties with renal cell carcinoma.

The chain uses TRBV2 and TRBJ2-7; 7 nucleotides align to TRBD1. The germline CDR1 and CDR2 sequences are SNHLY and FYNNEI. The length of the CDR3 is 13 residues. Unmatched junction bases numbered 6, after V lost 6 bases and J lost 4 bases. The CDR3: CASRGDSNYEQYF. In DNA, the CDR3 is TGTGCCAGCAGAGGGGACAGCAATTACGAGCAGTACTTC.

This chain connects TRBV5-1 to TRBJ1-2, with unresolved D. Trimming left V 7 bases short and J 3 bases short, with 13 bases between. CDR1 is SGHRS and CDR2 is YFSETQ in the germline V gene. This CDR3 region has 13 residues. CDR3 DNA: TGCGCCAGCCGACGGAGTCAAGACTATGGCTACACCTTC. This sequence encodes CASRRSQDYGYTF.

The V call is TRBV7-9, the J call TRBJ2-3; D possibly uses TRBD1 or TRBD2 (5 bases each). V lost 5 bases and J 1 base, leaving 10 bases between the germline ends. The CDR3 runs to 14 residues. CDR1 and CDR2 from the germline V gene are SEHNR and FQNEAQ (reference sequence). The CDR3 protein is CASSLRDGTDTQYF. CDR3 in DNA: TGTGCCAGCAGCCTCCGGGACGGCACAGATACGCAGTATTTT.

This clone was observed a single time. The rearrangement links TRBV5-5 to TRBJ2-3; D may be TRBD2 (5 bases). The CDR3 contains 13 residues. Trimming took 4 bases from V and 2 from J, leaving 8 bases between them. In germline, CDR1 is SGHKS, CDR2 YYEKEE (reference sequence). CDR3 loop: CASSTDSTDTQYF. In DNA, the CDR3 is TGTGCCAGCAGCACGGACTCCACAGATACGCAGTATTTT. Based on the CDR3 plus reference TRBV5-5 and TRBJ2-3, the full variable domain is DAGVTQSPTHLIKTRGQQVTLRCSPISGHKSVSWYQQVLGQGPQFIFQYYEKEERGRGNFPDRFSARQFPNYSSELNVNALLLGDSALYLCASSTDSTDTQYFGPGTRLTVL.

The chain has TRBV18 and TRBJ2-7; 11 bases are shared with TRBD1. Germline assignment: CDR1 KGHSH and CDR2 LQKENI. The CDR3 runs to 17 residues. The ends lost 3 bases at V and 0 bases at J; junction bases unmatched: 7. The CDR3 loop reads CASSPTRGTGGSYEQYF. The CDR3 coding sequence is TGTGCCAGCTCACCTACACGCGGGACAGGGGGCTCCTACGAGCAGTACTTC.

This rearrangement joins TRBV6-1 to TRBJ1-5; D might be TRBD1 (5 bases). Germline V gene data show CDR1 as MNHNS and CDR2 as SASEGT. The CDR3 sequence is 14 residues long. V was trimmed by 6 bases and J by 0 bases, leaving 9 bases between them. The CDR3: CASREGYSNQPQHF. The CDR3, as DNA: TGTGCCAGCAGGGAGGGGTATAGCAATCAGCCCCAGCATTTT.

This clone has more than one count but fewer than ten. The chain has TRBV27 and TRBJ1-1, with 7 bases matching TRBD1. The CDR3 totals 14 residues. Germline CDR1 and CDR2: MNHEY and SMNVEV (reference sequence). Unmatched junction bases numbered 3, after V lost 5 bases and J lost 0 bases. CDR3 protein: CASSRQGMNTEAFF. The CDR3 DNA reads as TGTGCCAGCAGTAGACAGGGCATGAACACTGAAGCTTTCTTT.

The rearrangement uses TRBV9 and TRBJ2-1, with TRBD1 identical over 9 bases. The CDR3 covers 17 residues. The germline CDR1 and CDR2 sequences are SGDLS and YYNGEE. Trimming at V came to 4 bases and at J to 4 bases, leaving 12 bases not matched to a gene. CDR3 in amino acids: CASSPRIRDRAYNEQFF. As DNA, the CDR3 is TGTGCCAGCAGCCCACGAATCCGGGACAGGGCTTACAATGAGCAGTTCTTC.

The chain carries TRBV6-6 and TRBJ1-4; the D is unclear. Germline values: CDR1 MNHNY, CDR2 SVGAGI (reference sequence). The CDR3 totals 16 residues. V shed 5 bases and J shed 0 bases, with 13 bases lying between them. CDR3 nucleotides: TGTGCCAGCAGTCAACTCCCCACAGCAACTAATGAAAAACTGTTTTTT. Protein sequence: CASSQLPTATNEKLFF.

The chain carries TRBV5-1 and TRBJ1-2; the D gene is possibly TRBD1 (6 bases). Per the germline V gene, CDR1 is SGHRS and CDR2 is YFSETQ. The CDR3 extends over 13 amino acids. V was clipped by 2 bases and J by 4 bases, with 9 bases between them. The CDR3 loop is CASSFQGFYGYTF. The CDR3 DNA is TGCGCCAGCAGCTTTCAGGGGTTCTATGGCTACACCTTC.

The gene calls are TRBV19 and TRBJ1-3; D ambiguous. V was shortened by 5 bases and J by 0 bases, with 11 bases between the two germline ends. Germline CDR1 LNHDA, CDR2 SQIVND (reference sequence). CDR3 length equals 15 residues. The CDR3 sequence is CASSADNYSGNTIYF. The CDR3 DNA sequence: TGTGCCAGTAGTGCAGACAACTACTCTGGAAACACCATATATTTT.

V is TRBV5-4 and J is TRBJ2-3; D is unresolved. The V and J ends lost 4 bases and 0 bases respectively, with 6 bases between them. The CDR3 sequence is 13 residues long. Germline V gives CDR1 SGHNT, CDR2 YYREEE (reference sequence). In nucleotides, the CDR3 is TGTGCCAGCAGCCGTACTAGCACAGATACGCAGTATTTT. Amino acids: CASSRTSTDTQYF. Based on the CDR3 plus reference TRBV5-4 and TRBJ2-3, the full variable domain is ETGVTQSPTHLIKTRGQQVTLRCSSQSGHNTVSWYQQALGQGPQFIFQYYREEENGRGNFPPRFSGLQFPNYSSELNVNALELDDSALYLCASSRTSTDTQYFGPGTRLTVL.

The rearrangement links TRBV4-1 to TRBJ2-6; D is possibly TRBD1 or TRBD2 (5 bases each). V dropped 0 bases and J dropped 0 bases, with 12 bases sitting between them. Germline loops: CDR1 MGHRA, CDR2 YSYEKL. The CDR3 loop spans 18 amino acids. DNA for the CDR3: TGCGCCAGCAGCCAAGACTCGGGGCAGTACTCTGGGGCCAACGTCCTGACTTTC. Its translation is CASSQDSGQYSGANVLTF.

The genes are TRBV5-1 and TRBJ2-3, with 8 bases identical to TRBD2. Per germline, CDR1 SGHRS and CDR2 YFSETQ. V shed 8 bases, J shed 1 base, and the junction held 6 bases outside the gene matches. The CDR3 sequence is 14 residues long. The CDR3 sequence: CASDSGAGTDTQYF. The DNA of the CDR3 is TGCGCCAGTGATAGCGGGGCGGGCACAGATACGCAGTATTTT.

The chain couples TRBV7-9 to TRBJ1-3; 7 positions match TRBD1. J was trimmed by 0 bases and V by 1 base; bases with no gene match: 6. The CDR3 covers 17 residues. Per the germline V gene, CDR1 is SEHNR and CDR2 is FQNEAQ (reference sequence). The CDR3 DNA reads as TGTGCCAGCAGCTTAGAAGGGACAGCCACCTCTGGAAACACCATATATTTT. Amino acids: CASSLEGTATSGNTIYF.

V and J are TRBV7-9 and TRBJ2-3, with D possibly matching TRBD2 (6 bases). Looked up from germline, CDR1 is SEHNR and CDR2 is FQNEAQ (reference sequence). CDR3 length: 15 residues. The V and J ends lost 4 bases and 2 bases respectively, with 13 bases between them. CDR3 coding DNA: TGTGCCAGCAGCTCGTCAGGGAGGTCCACAGATACGCAGTATTTT. Translated: CASSSSGRSTDTQYF. Full variable domain (outside the CDR3, taken from reference TRBV7-9 and TRBJ2-3): DTGVSQNPRHKITKRGQNVTFRCDPISEHNRLYWYRQTLGQGPEFLTYFQNEAQLEKSRLLSDRFSAERPKGSFSTLEIQRTEQGDSAMYLCASSSSGRSTDTQYFGPGTRLTVL.

This clone was seen a handful of times. The rearrangement uses TRBV9 and TRBJ2-5, with D unresolved. This CDR3 is 14 amino acids long. V lost 2 bases, J lost 3 bases, and 11 bases lay in between. Germline values: CDR1 SGDLS, CDR2 YYNGEE. This CDR3 is CASSVSDWEETQYF. CDR3 DNA sequence: TGTGCCAGCAGCGTGAGCGATTGGGAAGAGACCCAGTACTTC.

The chain joins TRBV28 to TRBJ2-1, with 8 nucleotides matching TRBD2. CDR1 and CDR2 from the germline V gene are MDHEN and SYDVKM. This CDR3 contains 13 residues. The ends lost 3 bases at V and 15 bases at J; junction bases unmatched: 10. CDR3 loop: CASSFQPAGAGFF. As DNA, the CDR3 is TGTGCCAGCAGTTTCCAACCAGCGGGGGCGGGGTTCTTC.

The V gene is TRBV6-6, the J gene TRBJ2-3; D possibly uses TRBD1 or TRBD2 (6 bases each). Trimming pared 7 bases from V and 1 base from J, leaving 9 bases between. Germline-derived CDR1 and CDR2 are MNHNY and SVGAGI (reference sequence). CDR3 size: 13 residues. DNA of the CDR3: TGTGCCAGCACGGGGGCTGGCACAGATACGCAGTATTTT. It encodes CASTGAGTDTQYF.

CDR3 amino acids: CAWSTRYNEQFF. The CDR3 DNA reads TGTGCCTGGAGTACGCGCTACAATGAGCAGTTCTTC. V usage is TRBV30 and J usage is TRBJ2-1, with D uncertain. V lost 2 bases, J lost 3 bases, and 5 bases lay in between. The CDR3 is 12 amino acids. Per the germline V gene, CDR1 is GTSNPN and CDR2 is SVGIG (reference sequence).

The J gene is TRBJ2-1, the V gene TRBV5-4; D gene uncertain. Germline V gene sequence: CDR1 SGHNT, CDR2 YYREEE (reference sequence). The germline V and J ends were trimmed by 0 bases and 1 base, with 8 bases remaining between them. The CDR3 has 15 residues. For the CDR3, the DNA is TGTGCCAGCAGCTTGGGTCGGCAATCCTACAATGAGCAGTTCTTC. Translation gives CASSLGRQSYNEQFF. Filled out from reference TRBV5-4 and TRBJ2-1, the complete variable domain reads ETGVTQSPTHLIKTRGQQVTLRCSSQSGHNTVSWYQQALGQGPQFIFQYYREEENGRGNFPPRFSGLQFPNYSSELNVNALELDDSALYLCASSLGRQSYNEQFFGPGTRLTVL.

The chain has TRBV6-5 and TRBJ1-1; 9 nucleotides line up with TRBD1. The V segment lost 2 bases and the J segment 5 bases; nucleotides outside the gene matches: 3. This CDR3 has 14 residues. CDR1 is MNHEY, CDR2 SVGAGI, per germline. The CDR3 DNA reads as TGTGCCAGCAGTTACACCGGACAGGGGACTGAAGCTTTCTTT. The encoded protein is CASSYTGQGTEAFF.

This rearrangement joins TRBV4-3 to TRBJ2-7, with 8 bases lining up with TRBD1. The V gene's germline CDR1 is LGHNA and CDR2 YSLEER. J lost 7 bases, V lost 0 bases, and 8 bases had no gene match. The CDR3 consists of 15 residues. The CDR3 reads CASSQDTRGLREQYF. The CDR3 DNA is TGCGCCAGCAGCCAAGATACCAGGGGGCTACGAGAGCAGTACTTC.

This clone was observed a single time. The chain is built from TRBV29-1 and TRBJ1-3; D is ambiguous. V shed 5 bases and J shed 0 bases, with 11 bases lying between them. From germline, CDR1 is SQVTM and CDR2 ANQGSEA. The CDR3 contains 14 residues. The CDR3 sequence is CSVLRPNSGNTIYF. The CDR3 coding sequence is TGCAGCGTTTTAAGACCCAACTCTGGAAACACCATATATTTT.